One and the same sample provided the 17 T cell receptor beta chains below, sequenced in a study of T cell repertoires in cytomegalovirus infection. TCRdb re-called the reads with MiXCR, one entry per CDR3 protein. The table includes approximately 630,000 distinct CDR3 sequences, approximately 24% detected once. Sample: CD8+ T cells from PBMCs. The receptor set was obtained from a human donor in good health (CMV status not recorded). Some clones in this sample may be carry-over from other donors' samples.

This clonotype has ten or more counts. The rearrangement links TRBV7-2 to TRBJ2-3; no definite D call. Germline V gene lookup returns CDR1 SGHTA and CDR2 FQGNSA. The CDR3 loop spans 13 amino acids. The ends were cut back, 2 bases at V and 7 bases at J, with 10 bases in the middle. This CDR3 is CASSLSERNTQYF. The CDR3 DNA follows: TGTGCCAGCAGCTTAAGTGAGAGGAATACGCAGTATTTT.

This clonotype came up a few times. The V gene is TRBV20-1, the J gene TRBJ1-2; 7 nucleotides match TRBD1. Germline trimming cut 5 bases from V and 8 bases from J; bases unmatched to any gene: 17. Germline CDR1 is DFQATT and CDR2 is SNEGSKA (reference sequence). The CDR3 contains 15 residues. The CDR3 region is CSAVNGQASYRGYTF. The DNA of the CDR3 is TGCAGTGCTGTCAACGGACAGGCTAGCTATCGGGGCTACACCTTC.

This clonotype was seen more than once but under ten times. V gene TRBV14 combines with J gene TRBJ1-6; TRBD1 aligns across 10 bases. The ends lost 0 bases at V and 9 bases at J; junction bases unmatched: 2. There are 15 residues in the CDR3. Germline V lookup: CDR1 SGHDN, CDR2 FVKESK. The chain's CDR3 is CASSQEGQGFSPLHF. Here the CDR3 DNA reads TGTGCCAGCAGCCAAGAGGGACAGGGGTTTTCACCCCTCCACTTT.

This clonotype has a handful of counts. This rearrangement joins TRBV29-1 to TRBJ1-2, with unresolved D. Germline loops: CDR1 SQVTM, CDR2 ANQGSEA. V was clipped by 3 bases and J by 4 bases, with 9 bases between them. There are 12 residues in the CDR3. The CDR3 DNA follows: TGCAGCGTTGAGGCAGGCGCCTATGGCTACACCTTC. Encoded protein: CSVEAGAYGYTF.

The chain carries TRBV7-9 and TRBJ1-2; D is uncertain. Trimming left V 1 base short and J 8 bases short, with 14 bases between. The CDR3 extends over 14 amino acids. Germline V gene data show CDR1 as SEHNR and CDR2 as FQNEAQ (reference sequence). CDR3 sequence: CASSLGALVGGYTF. Here the CDR3 DNA reads TGTGCCAGCAGCTTAGGGGCCCTCGTAGGGGGCTACACCTTC.

This sequence joins TRBV6-8 and TRBJ1-2, with D perhaps TRBD1 (6 bases). This CDR3 spans 15 amino acids. The V end lost 5 bases, the J end lost 0 bases, and 13 bases lay between the germline ends. The germline V gene encodes CDR1 MNHGY and CDR2 SAAAGT. The CDR3 region is CASSKWGQANYGYTF. The CDR3 nucleotides are TGTGCCAGCAGTAAATGGGGGCAGGCTAACTATGGCTACACCTTC.

The rearrangement joins TRBV7-6 to TRBJ1-1; D gene unclear. Germline CDR1 reads SGHVS; CDR2 reads FNYEAQ. Deletions cut 5 bases from V and 1 base from J, with 8 bases between. The CDR3 runs to 13 residues. The DNA of the CDR3 is TGTGCCAGCAGCCGGGAATGGAACACTGAAGCTTTCTTT. Its protein product is CASSREWNTEAFF.

This clonotype occurred a few times. This chain joins TRBV6-2 or TRBV6-3 and TRBJ2-7, with a tentative D call TRBD1 (6 bases). CDR3 size: 18 residues. Germline CDR1 and CDR2: MNHEY and SVGEGT. V lost 2 bases to trimming and J lost 0 bases, with 20 bases between them. The DNA for the CDR3 is TGTGCCAGCAGTTACCCCCCCCCGCCGGGACAACCCTCCTACGAGCAGTACTTC. Protein sequence: CASSYPPPPGQPSYEQYF.

This clonotype was seen more than once but under ten times. Likely a read error: the CDR3 ends without its conserved phenylalanine or tryptophan. The gene calls are TRBV7-6 and TRBJ1-1, with D perhaps TRBD1 (5 bases). The CDR3 loop spans 17 amino acids. Deletions cut 2 bases from V and 2 bases from J, with 18 bases between. Germline CDR1 SGHVS, CDR2 FNYEAQ. DNA for the CDR3: TGTGCCAGCAGCTTACAAGCGGGACTCAAAGGAAACACTGAAGCTTTCCTT. Translating it yields CASSLQAGLKGNTEAFL.

This clonotype has just one count. This chain connects TRBV4-1 to TRBJ1-6, with D uncertain. The CDR3 runs 16 residues. Trimming pared 3 bases from V and 7 bases from J, leaving 16 bases between. Germline assignment: CDR1 MGHRA and CDR2 YSYEKL. CDR3 bases: TGCGCCAGCAGCCAGTCATTGATGGCGGGGAATTCACCCCTCCACTTT. Residues: CASSQSLMAGNSPLHF.

Comment on this clonotype: This may come from a read error, since a much larger clone is one base off. This chain joins TRBV7-6 and TRBJ2-5; D not resolved. The CDR3 contains 18 residues. Germline V CDR1 and CDR2: SGHVS, FNYEAQ. This chain's CDR3 is CVSSLIPAQGRQDGTQYF. The CDR3 bases are TGTGTCAGCAGCTTAATTCCGGCCCAAGGTCGGCAGGATGGGACCCAGTACTTC.

This clonotype was picked up many times. The rearrangement links TRBV7-9 to TRBJ2-7, with D perhaps TRBD1 (5 bases). Trimming pared 0 bases from V and 6 bases from J, leaving 18 bases between. CDR1 SEHNR and CDR2 FQNEAQ come from the germline V gene (reference sequence). The CDR3 runs to 16 residues. Written as DNA, the CDR3 is TGTGCCAGCAGCTTAGCGGGGCGACAGCATAGAGGCGAGCAGTACTTC. Residues: CASSLAGRQHRGEQYF.

The chain employs TRBV5-1 and TRBJ2-7, with a tentative D call TRBD2 (5 bases). This CDR3 is 13 amino acids long. Trimming stripped 6 bases from V and 5 bases from J, with 15 bases between. Germline V gene lookup returns CDR1 SGHRS and CDR2 YFSETQ. The CDR3 loop reads CASTYFVGDEQYF. The CDR3 region has the DNA TGCGCCAGCACCTACTTTGTCGGGGACGAGCAGTACTTC.

A few counts support this clonotype. The rearrangement uses TRBV20-1 and TRBJ2-1; possibly TRBD2 for D (5 bases). V lost 6 bases to trimming and J lost 2 bases, with 17 bases between them. Per the germline V gene, CDR1 is DFQATT and CDR2 is SNEGSKA (reference sequence). The length of the CDR3 is 15 residues. The chain's CDR3 is CSAPRRGWTYNEQFF. CDR3 DNA sequence: TGCAGTGCACCCCGGAGAGGGTGGACCTACAATGAGCAGTTCTTC.

The chain links TRBV20-1 to TRBJ1-1; TRBD1 matches at 8 bases. The J segment lost 3 bases and the V segment lost 3 bases, leaving 9 bases of the junction unmatched. Germline loops: CDR1 DFQATT, CDR2 SNEGSKA (reference sequence). There are 15 residues in the CDR3. This CDR3 is CSARSHRGWDTEAFF. CDR3 bases: TGCAGTGCTAGGTCACACAGGGGGTGGGACACTGAAGCTTTCTTT.

The V call is TRBV7-9, the J call TRBJ1-2; possible D gene TRBD1, 5 bases. The V end lost 5 bases, the J end lost 2 bases, and 12 bases lay between the germline ends. Germline CDR1 SEHNR, CDR2 FQNEAQ (reference sequence). This CDR3 has 14 amino acids. CDR3 nucleotide sequence: TGTGCCAGCAGCATACAAACAGGCAACTATGGCTACACCTTC. Protein sequence: CASSIQTGNYGYTF. The variable domain in full, completed from reference TRBV7-9 and TRBJ1-2, reads DTGVSQNPRHKITKRGQNVTFRCDPISEHNRLYWYRQTLGQGPEFLTYFQNEAQLEKSRLLSDRFSAERPKGSFSTLEIQRTEQGDSAMYLCASSIQTGNYGYTFGSGTRLTVV.

The chain links TRBV9 to TRBJ2-1; D call uncertain. V lost 1 base and J lost 7, with 15 bases in between. This CDR3 has 15 residues. CDR1 is SGDLS, CDR2 YYNGEE, per germline. This CDR3 is CASSVRRALPNEQFF. CDR3 in DNA: TGTGCCAGCAGCGTAAGACGGGCTCTACCAAATGAGCAGTTCTTC. The whole variable domain, filled in from reference TRBV9 and TRBJ2-1, reads DSGVTQTPKHLITATGQRVTLRCSPRSGDLSVYWYQQSLDQGLQFLIQYYNGEERAKGNILERFSAQQFPDLHSELNLSSLELGDSALYFCASSVRRALPNEQFFGPGTRLTVL.